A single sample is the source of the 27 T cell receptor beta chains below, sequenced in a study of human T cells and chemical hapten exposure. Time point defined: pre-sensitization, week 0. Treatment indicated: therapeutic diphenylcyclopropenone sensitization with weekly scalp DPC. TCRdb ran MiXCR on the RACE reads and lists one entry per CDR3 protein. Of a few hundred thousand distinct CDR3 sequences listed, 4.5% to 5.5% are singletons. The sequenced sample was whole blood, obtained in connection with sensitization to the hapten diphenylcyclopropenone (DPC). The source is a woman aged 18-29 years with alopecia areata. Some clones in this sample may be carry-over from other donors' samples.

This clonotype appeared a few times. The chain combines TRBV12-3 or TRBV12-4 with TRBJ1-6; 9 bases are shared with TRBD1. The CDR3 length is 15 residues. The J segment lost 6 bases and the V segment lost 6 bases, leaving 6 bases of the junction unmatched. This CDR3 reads CASSPDRGPNSPLHF. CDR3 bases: TGTGCCAGCAGCCCGGACAGGGGCCCTAATTCACCCCTCCACTTT.

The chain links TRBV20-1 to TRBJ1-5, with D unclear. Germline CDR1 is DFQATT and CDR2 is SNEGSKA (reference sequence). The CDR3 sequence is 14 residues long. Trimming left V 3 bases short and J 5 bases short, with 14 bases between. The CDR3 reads CSASPAVDDQPQHF. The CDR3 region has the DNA TGCAGTGCTAGCCCGGCAGTAGATGATCAGCCCCAGCATTTT.

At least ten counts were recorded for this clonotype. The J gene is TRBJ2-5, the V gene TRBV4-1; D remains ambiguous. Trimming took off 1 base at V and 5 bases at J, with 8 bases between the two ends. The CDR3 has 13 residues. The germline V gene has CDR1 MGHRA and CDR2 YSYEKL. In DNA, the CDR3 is TGCGCCAGCAGCCAAGCGTTTCCGGAGACCCAGTACTTC. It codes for CASSQAFPETQYF.

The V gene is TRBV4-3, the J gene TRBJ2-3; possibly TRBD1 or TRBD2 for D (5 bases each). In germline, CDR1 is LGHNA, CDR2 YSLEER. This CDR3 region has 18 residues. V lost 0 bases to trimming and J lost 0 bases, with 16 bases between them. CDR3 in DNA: TGCGCCAGCAGCCAAGATTTAGGGACGGGGCATAGCACAGATACGCAGTATTTT. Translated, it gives CASSQDLGTGHSTDTQYF.

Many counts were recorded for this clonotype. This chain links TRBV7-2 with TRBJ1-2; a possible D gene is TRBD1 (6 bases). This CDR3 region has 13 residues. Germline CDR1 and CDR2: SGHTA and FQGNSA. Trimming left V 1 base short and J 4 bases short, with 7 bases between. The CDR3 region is CASSLGQVYGYTF. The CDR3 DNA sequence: TGTGCCAGCAGCTTAGGACAGGTCTATGGCTACACCTTC.

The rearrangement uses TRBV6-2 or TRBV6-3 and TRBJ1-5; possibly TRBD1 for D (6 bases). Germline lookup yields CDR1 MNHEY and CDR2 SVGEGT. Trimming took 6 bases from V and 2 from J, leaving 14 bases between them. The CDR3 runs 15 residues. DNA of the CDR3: TGTGCCAGCAGGCATTTACAGGGCCGCAATCAGCCCCAGCATTTT. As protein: CASRHLQGRNQPQHF.

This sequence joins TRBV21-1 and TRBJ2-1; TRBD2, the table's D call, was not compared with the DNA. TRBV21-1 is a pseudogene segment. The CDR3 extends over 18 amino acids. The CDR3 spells CASSELAGGLSGYNEQFF. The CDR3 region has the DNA TGTGCCAGCAGCGAACTAGCGGGGGGCCTGTCGGGGTACAATGAGCAGTTCTTC.

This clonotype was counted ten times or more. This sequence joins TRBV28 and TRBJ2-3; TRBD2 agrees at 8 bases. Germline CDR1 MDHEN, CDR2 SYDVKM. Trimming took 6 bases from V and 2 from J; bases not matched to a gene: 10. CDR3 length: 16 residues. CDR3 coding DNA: TGTGCCAGCAGCCCGTCTAGCGGGTTCTACACAGATACGCAGTATTTT. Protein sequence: CASSPSSGFYTDTQYF. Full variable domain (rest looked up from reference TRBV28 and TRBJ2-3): DVKVTQSSRYLVKRTGEKVFLECVQDMDHENMFWYRQDPGLGLRLIYFSYDVKMKEKGDIPEGYSVSREKKERFSLILESASTNQTSMYLCASSPSSGFYTDTQYFGPGTRLTVL.

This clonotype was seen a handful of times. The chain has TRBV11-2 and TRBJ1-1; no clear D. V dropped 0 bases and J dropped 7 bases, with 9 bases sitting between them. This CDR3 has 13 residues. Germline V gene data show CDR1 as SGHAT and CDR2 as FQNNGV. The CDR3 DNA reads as TGTGCCAGCAGCTTAGATATCAGGATTGAAGCTTTCTTT. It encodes CASSLDIRIEAFF.

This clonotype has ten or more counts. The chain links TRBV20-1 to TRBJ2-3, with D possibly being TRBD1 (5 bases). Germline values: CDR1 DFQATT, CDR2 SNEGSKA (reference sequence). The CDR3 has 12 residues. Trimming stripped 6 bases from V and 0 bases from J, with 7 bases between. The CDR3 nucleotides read TGCAGTGCCCCAGGGAGCACAGATACGCAGTATTTT. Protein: CSAPGSTDTQYF.

CDR3 sequence reads: CASSEAWSQPQHF. The DNA of the CDR3 is TGTGCCAGCAGTGAAGCTTGGAGCCAGCCCCAGCATTTT. V is TRBV6-1 and J is TRBJ1-5; D is uncertain. V gave up 0 bases and J gave up 7 bases, with 7 bases separating them. This CDR3 has 13 residues. Germline CDR1 MNHNS, CDR2 SASEGT.

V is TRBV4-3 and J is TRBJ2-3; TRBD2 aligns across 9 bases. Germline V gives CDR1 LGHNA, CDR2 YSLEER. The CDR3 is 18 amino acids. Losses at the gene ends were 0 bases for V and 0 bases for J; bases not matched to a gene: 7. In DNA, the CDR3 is TGCGCCAGCAGCCAAGATGAGGGGCTAGCGGGAAGCACAGATACGCAGTATTTT. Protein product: CASSQDEGLAGSTDTQYF.

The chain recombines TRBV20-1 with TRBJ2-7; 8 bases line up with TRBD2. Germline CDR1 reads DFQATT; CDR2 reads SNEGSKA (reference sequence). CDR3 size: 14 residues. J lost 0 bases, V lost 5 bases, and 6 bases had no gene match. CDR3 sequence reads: CSALGSGDSYEQYF. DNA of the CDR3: TGCAGTGCTCTTGGTAGCGGGGACTCCTACGAGCAGTACTTC.

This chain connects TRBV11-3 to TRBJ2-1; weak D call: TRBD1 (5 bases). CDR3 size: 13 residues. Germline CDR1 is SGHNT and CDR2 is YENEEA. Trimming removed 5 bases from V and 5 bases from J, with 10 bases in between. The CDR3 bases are TGTGCCAGCAGCCCCGACAGTAACAATGAGCAGTTCTTC. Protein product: CASSPDSNNEQFF.

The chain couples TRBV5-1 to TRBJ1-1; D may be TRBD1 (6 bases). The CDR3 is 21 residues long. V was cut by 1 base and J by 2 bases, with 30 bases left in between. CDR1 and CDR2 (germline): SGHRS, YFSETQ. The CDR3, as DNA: TGCGCCAGCAGCTTGTCCCCCACGTTTGGGCCATATCTGACAGGAAACACTGAAGCTTTCTTT. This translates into CASSLSPTFGPYLTGNTEAFF.

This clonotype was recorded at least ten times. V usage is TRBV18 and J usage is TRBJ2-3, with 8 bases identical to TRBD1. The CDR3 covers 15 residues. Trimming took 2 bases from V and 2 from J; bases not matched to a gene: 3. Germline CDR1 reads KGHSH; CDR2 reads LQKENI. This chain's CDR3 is CASSPETGATDTQYF. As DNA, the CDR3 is TGTGCCAGCTCACCAGAGACAGGGGCCACAGATACGCAGTATTTT.

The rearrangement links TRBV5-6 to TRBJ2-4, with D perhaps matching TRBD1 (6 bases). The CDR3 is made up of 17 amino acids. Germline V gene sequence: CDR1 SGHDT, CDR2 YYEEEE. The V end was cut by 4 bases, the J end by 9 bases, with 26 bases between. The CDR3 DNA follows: TGTGCCAGCAGCGCGGAAACAGGGAAGACCGAACTAGGCATTCAGTACTTC. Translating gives CASSAETGKTELGIQYF.

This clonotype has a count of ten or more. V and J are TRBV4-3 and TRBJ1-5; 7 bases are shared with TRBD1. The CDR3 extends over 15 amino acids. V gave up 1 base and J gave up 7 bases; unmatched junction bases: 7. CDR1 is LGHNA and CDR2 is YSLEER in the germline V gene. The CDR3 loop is CASSQGLQGPQPQHF. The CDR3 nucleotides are TGCGCCAGCAGCCAAGGGCTACAGGGGCCCCAGCCCCAGCATTTT.

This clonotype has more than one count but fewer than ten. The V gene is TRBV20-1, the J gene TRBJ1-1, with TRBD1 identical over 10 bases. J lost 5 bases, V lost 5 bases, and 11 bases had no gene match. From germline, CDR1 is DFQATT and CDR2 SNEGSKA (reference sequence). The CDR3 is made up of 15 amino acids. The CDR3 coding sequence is TGCAGTGCTGCCCGGGACAGGGGTTTTGAAACTGAAGCTTTCTTT. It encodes CSAARDRGFETEAFF.

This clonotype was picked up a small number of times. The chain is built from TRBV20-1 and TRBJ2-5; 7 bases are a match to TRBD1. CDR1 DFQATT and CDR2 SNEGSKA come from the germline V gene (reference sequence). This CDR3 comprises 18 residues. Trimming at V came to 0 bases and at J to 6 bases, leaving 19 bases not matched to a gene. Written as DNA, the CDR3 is TGCAGTGCTAGAGATCTGCTAGATCCGGGACAGAAGGAAAAGACCCAGTACTTC. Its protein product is CSARDLLDPGQKEKTQYF.

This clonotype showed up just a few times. The CDR3 region has the DNA TGTGCCAGCAGCTACAGGACAGTTTCTGGAAACACCATATATTTT. Translating it yields CASSYRTVSGNTIYF. V is TRBV7-2 and J is TRBJ1-3, with D perhaps TRBD1 (6 bases). The CDR3 is made up of 15 amino acids. The V gene lost 4 bases and the J gene lost 1 base, with 11 bases spanning the gap. Per germline, CDR1 SGHTA and CDR2 FQGNSA.

CDR3 amino acids: CASSLGRGTKNIQYF. As DNA, the CDR3 is TGTGCCAGCAGCTTAGGCCGGGGCACCAAAAACATTCAGTACTTC. The V gene is TRBV13, the J gene TRBJ2-4, with D perhaps matching TRBD1 or TRBD2 (5 bases each). CDR1 and CDR2 from the germline V gene are PRHDT and FYEKMQ (reference sequence). This CDR3 is built from 15 residues. Trimming removed 0 bases at V and 2 bases at J, with 8 bases between.

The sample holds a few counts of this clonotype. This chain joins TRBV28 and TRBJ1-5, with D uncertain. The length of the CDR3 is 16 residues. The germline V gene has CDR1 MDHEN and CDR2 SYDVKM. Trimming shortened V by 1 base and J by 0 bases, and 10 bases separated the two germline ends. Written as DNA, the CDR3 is TGTGCCAGCAGTTTATTGTCATGGTATAGCAATCAGCCCCAGCATTTT. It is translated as CASSLLSWYSNQPQHF.

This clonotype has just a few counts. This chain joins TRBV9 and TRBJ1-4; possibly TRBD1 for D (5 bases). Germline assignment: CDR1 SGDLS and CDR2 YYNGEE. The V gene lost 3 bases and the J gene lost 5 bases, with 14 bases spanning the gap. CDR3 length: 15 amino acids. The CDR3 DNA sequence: TGTGCCAGCAGCGCTTCAGGGTCTCCCAATGAAAAACTGTTTTTT. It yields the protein CASSASGSPNEKLFF. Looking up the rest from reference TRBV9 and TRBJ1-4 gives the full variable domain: DSGVTQTPKHLITATGQRVTLRCSPRSGDLSVYWYQQSLDQGLQFLIQYYNGEERAKGNILERFSAQQFPDLHSELNLSSLELGDSALYFCASSASGSPNEKLFFGSGTQLSVL.

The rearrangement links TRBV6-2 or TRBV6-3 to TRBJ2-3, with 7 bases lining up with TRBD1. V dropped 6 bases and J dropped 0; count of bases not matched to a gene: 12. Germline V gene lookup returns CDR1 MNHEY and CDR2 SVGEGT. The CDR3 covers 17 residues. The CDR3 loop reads CASRSLTGRESTDTQYF. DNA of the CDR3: TGTGCCAGCAGATCCCTGACAGGGAGAGAGAGCACAGATACGCAGTATTTT.

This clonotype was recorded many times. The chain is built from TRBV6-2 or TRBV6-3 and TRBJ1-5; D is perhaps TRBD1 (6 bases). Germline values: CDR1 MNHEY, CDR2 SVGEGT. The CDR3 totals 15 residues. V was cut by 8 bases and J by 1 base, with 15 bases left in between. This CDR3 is CASEERGGSNQPQHF. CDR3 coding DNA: TGTGCCAGCGAGGAGAGGGGGGGAAGCAATCAGCCCCAGCATTTT.

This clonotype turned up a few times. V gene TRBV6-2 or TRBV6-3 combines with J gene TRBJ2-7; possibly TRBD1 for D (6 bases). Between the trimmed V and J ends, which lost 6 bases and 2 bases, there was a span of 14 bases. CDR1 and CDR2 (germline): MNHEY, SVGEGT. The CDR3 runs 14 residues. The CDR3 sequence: CASSLQGIAYEQYF. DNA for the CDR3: TGTGCCAGCAGCCTACAGGGTATCGCCTACGAGCAGTACTTC.